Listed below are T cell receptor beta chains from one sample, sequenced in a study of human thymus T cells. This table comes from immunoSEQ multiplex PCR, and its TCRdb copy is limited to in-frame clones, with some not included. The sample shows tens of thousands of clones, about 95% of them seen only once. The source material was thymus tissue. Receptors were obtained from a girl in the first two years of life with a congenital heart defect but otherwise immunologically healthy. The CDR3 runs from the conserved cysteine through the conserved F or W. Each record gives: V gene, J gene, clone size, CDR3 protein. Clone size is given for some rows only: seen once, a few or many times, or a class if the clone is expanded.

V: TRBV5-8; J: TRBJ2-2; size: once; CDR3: CASSYAGLAGNSNTGELFF
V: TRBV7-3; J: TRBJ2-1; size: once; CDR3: CASSLTLAGGGGYNEQFF
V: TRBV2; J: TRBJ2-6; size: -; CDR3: CASSRDRSSGANVLTF
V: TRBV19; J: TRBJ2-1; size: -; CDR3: CASSMWQGSYNEQFF
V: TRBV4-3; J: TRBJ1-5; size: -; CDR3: CASSQEGDRGRNDQHF
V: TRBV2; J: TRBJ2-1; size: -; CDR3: CARGQGEYNEQFF
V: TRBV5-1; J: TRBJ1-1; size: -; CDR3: CASSPGGKRHTEAFF
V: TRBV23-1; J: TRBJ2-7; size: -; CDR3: CASSQSGPTSGTSYEQYF
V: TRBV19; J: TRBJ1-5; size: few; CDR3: CASKLGTSSNQPQHF
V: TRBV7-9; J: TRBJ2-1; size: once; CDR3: CASSLRPGTPFNEQFF
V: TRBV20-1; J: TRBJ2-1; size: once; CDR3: CSESHSDEQFF
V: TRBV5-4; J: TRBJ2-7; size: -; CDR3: CASSLAGDQKAPAFTRQYF
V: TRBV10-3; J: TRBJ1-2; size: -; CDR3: CAIITPEGGYTF
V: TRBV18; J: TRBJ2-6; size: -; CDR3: CASSPMGFNVLTF
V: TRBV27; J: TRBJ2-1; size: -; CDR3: CASSFKKTSGKRSYNEQFF
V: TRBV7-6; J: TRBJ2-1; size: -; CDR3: CASSSSRLAGRVPYNEQFF
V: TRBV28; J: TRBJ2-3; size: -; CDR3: CASSLDGRGTDTQYF
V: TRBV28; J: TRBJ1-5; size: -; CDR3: CASSLVGSPMAQHF
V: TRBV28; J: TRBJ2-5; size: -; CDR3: CASSFLLTRDTPRPQYF
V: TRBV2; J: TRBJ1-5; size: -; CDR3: CASSADRGSNQPQHF
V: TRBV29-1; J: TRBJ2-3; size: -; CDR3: CSVEDCLAGGVPRVTTDTQYF
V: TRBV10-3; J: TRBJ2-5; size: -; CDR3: CAIRVEGQETQYF